This TCR beta chain stems from a study of shared clonotypes between healthy human individuals. The table came from immunoSEQ multiplex PCR; TCRdb's copy has only in-frame clones and leaves some out. The profile shows some 1.5 million clones, roughly 96% of them singletons. Germline lookup yields CDR1 SGHVS and CDR2 FQNEAQ. The CDR3 contains 15 residues. After removal of 2 bases from V and 6 bases from J, the junction contained 3 bases not matched to a gene. This rearrangement joins TRBV7-8 to TRBJ2-3, with TRBD2 identical over 12 bases. This receptor was taken from a man under 40 in good health. Sequenced: naive CD4+ T cells sorted from blood. Described subset: CD45RA+ positively selected. CDR3 bases: TGTGCCAGCAGCTTACTAGCGGGAGGGAGGGATACGCAGTATTTT. This sequence encodes CASSLLAGGRDTQYF.